These 15 T cell receptor beta chains were sequenced from one sample in a study of regulatory T cells in long-lasting Graves disease. Through Arm-PCR of CDR3 regions and iRepertoire HTBI primers, TCR beta libraries were built. TCRdb re-called the multiplex PCR reads through MiXCR, storing one row per CDR3 protein. The data contain around 500,000 distinct CDR3 sequences, around 21% of them seen just once; the ten biggest clones take up approximately 7.8%. Stated time point: persistent/refractory GD, antithyroid drugs over 5 years with positive TRAb. PBMC RNA served as the TCR library source. The sequences come from peripheral blood mononuclear cells (PBMCs), collected when the disease was refractory, from a patient treated with antithyroid drugs. The receptors come from a female donor with Graves disease.

Details on this clonotype: A single base separates this from a much larger clone, so it may be a read error. The genes are TRBV7-2 and TRBJ2-7; the match to TRBD1 covers 7 bases. The CDR3 runs to 13 residues. V lost 8 bases to trimming and J lost 6 bases; unmatched junction nucleotides: 10. Per germline, CDR1 SGHTA and CDR2 FQGNSA. CDR3 DNA: TGTGCCAGCGGCTCTCGACAGGGAGTCGAGCAGTACTTC. Its protein is CASGSRQGVEQYF.

This clonotype was seen only a few times. The gene calls are TRBV27 and TRBJ2-5, with 9 bases that match TRBD1. Germline CDR1 MNHEY, CDR2 SMNVEV (reference sequence). V was pared by 6 bases and J by 1 base, with 6 bases of the junction left unmatched. This CDR3 has 15 amino acids. CDR3 DNA: TGTGCCAGCAGCACAGGGGGCTTTAGCCAAGAGACCCAGTACTTC. Protein: CASSTGGFSQETQYF.

In its sample, this clonotype was seen a few times. The rearrangement joins TRBV7-3 to TRBJ2-4, with D perhaps matching TRBD1 (5 bases). CDR1 is SGHTA, CDR2 FQGTGA, per germline. The CDR3 contains 17 residues. V lost 2 bases and J lost 0, with 14 bases in between. This CDR3 is CASSLLPTELAKNIQYF. The CDR3 nucleotides read TGTGCCAGCAGCTTACTTCCGACAGAACTAGCCAAAAACATTCAGTACTTC.

This clonotype was seen more than once but under ten times. The J gene is TRBJ1-6, the V gene TRBV5-1, with 9 bases aligning to TRBD1. Per the germline V gene, CDR1 is SGHRS and CDR2 is YFSETQ. The CDR3 loop spans 19 amino acids. V gave up 0 bases and J gave up 7 bases; unmatched junction bases: 14. The CDR3, as DNA: TGCGCCAGCAGCTTGGGGGTAGGGACAGGGAATTCGAAGAATTCACCCCTCCACTTT. This codes for CASSLGVGTGNSKNSPLHF.

V usage is TRBV10-3 and J usage is TRBJ2-3; 7 nucleotides match TRBD2. This CDR3 spans 16 amino acids. The germline gives CDR1 ENHRY, CDR2 SYGVKD. The junction had 4 bases not matched to a gene; V was cut back by 0 bases and J by 1 base. CDR3 amino acids: CAISESPGGGTDTQYF. In nucleotides, the CDR3 is TGTGCCATCAGTGAGTCGCCGGGAGGTGGCACAGATACGCAGTATTTT.

This clonotype was counted many times. V is TRBV2 and J is TRBJ2-7; 7 nucleotides align to TRBD2. This CDR3 has 17 amino acids. With 8 bases clipped from V and 0 bases from J, the junction kept 16 bases outside the gene matches. Germline CDR1 and CDR2: SNHLY and FYNNEI. The CDR3 sequence is CASYHSVAGLSSYEQYF. CDR3 coding DNA: TGTGCCAGCTACCATTCGGTAGCGGGTCTCAGCTCCTACGAGCAGTACTTC.

The chain links TRBV5-1 to TRBJ2-7; 9 bases map to TRBD1. V lost 4 bases, J lost 5 bases, and 7 bases stayed unmatched. CDR3 length: 14 residues. CDR1 is SGHRS, CDR2 YFSETQ, per germline. The chain's CDR3 is CASSPGQGIHEQYF. In nucleotides, the CDR3 is TGCGCCAGCAGCCCGGGACAGGGTATACACGAGCAGTACTTC. Variable domain in full (rest from reference TRBV5-1 and TRBJ2-7): KAGVTQTPRYLIKTRGQQVTLSCSPISGHRSVSWYQQTPGQGLQFLFEYFSETQRNKGNFPGRFSGRQFSNSRSEMNVSTLELGDSALYLCASSPGQGIHEQYFGPGTRLTVT.

This clonotype was observed at least ten times. The chain links TRBV24-1 to TRBJ1-6; D is unresolved. Per germline, CDR1 KGHDR and CDR2 SFDVKD. The length of the CDR3 is 20 residues. The V and J ends lost 5 bases and 0 bases respectively, with 22 bases between them. The CDR3 DNA sequence: TGTGCCACCAGTGTCACCGTCTGGGATTCGAGCAGCTCCTATAATTCACCCCTCCACTTT. Translation gives CATSVTVWDSSSSYNSPLHF.

Many counts were recorded for this clonotype. The V call is TRBV7-3, the J call TRBJ2-6; D is unclear. Trimming stripped 3 bases from V and 0 bases from J, with 3 bases between. CDR1 is SGHTA and CDR2 is FQGTGA in the germline V gene. This CDR3 spans 14 amino acids. The CDR3 reads CASSFISGANVLTF. The DNA of the CDR3 is TGTGCCAGCAGCTTTATCTCTGGGGCCAACGTCCTGACTTTC.

This chain joins TRBV19 and TRBJ1-3; the D gene is possibly TRBD1 (6 bases). Germline assignment: CDR1 LNHDA and CDR2 SQIVND (reference sequence). The CDR3 is made up of 15 amino acids. Trimming left V 8 bases short and J 4 bases short, with 18 bases between. The CDR3 is CASSSVRGSGNTIYF. The DNA for the CDR3 is TGTGCCAGTTCGAGCGTCAGGGGATCCGGAAACACCATATATTTT.

At least ten counts were recorded for this clonotype. Written as DNA, the CDR3 is TGTGCCAGCAGCCACACAGGGGGTCTTGATGAAAAACTGTTTTTT. Amino acids: CASSHTGGLDEKLFF. This chain connects TRBV7-2 to TRBJ1-4; 8 bases are a match to TRBD1. Germline-derived CDR1 and CDR2 are SGHTA and FQGNSA. The CDR3 covers 15 residues. V shed 5 bases and J 6 bases; nucleotides not matched to a gene: 8.

This clonotype was seen a handful of times. An end of the junction differs from the germline gene, which may be a read error. V is TRBV2 and J is TRBJ2-1; 15 bases agree with TRBD2. CDR1 is SNHLY and CDR2 is FYNNEI in the germline V gene. The CDR3 is 19 amino acids. CDR3 loop: CATSEWTSGRAISYNEQFF. The CDR3, as DNA: TGTGCCACCAGTGAGTGGACTAGCGGGAGGGCTATTTCCTACAATGAGCAGTTCTTC.

This clonotype was seen only a few times. The genes are TRBV7-2 and TRBJ2-7; no clear D gene. V was trimmed by 1 base and J by 5 bases, leaving 12 bases between them. The CDR3 is 14 residues long. Germline values: CDR1 SGHTA, CDR2 FQGNSA. The CDR3 DNA is TGTGCCAGCAGCTTAGTTGGGTATTCGGACGAGCAGTACTTC. As protein: CASSLVGYSDEQYF. Variable domain in full (rest from reference TRBV7-2 and TRBJ2-7): GAGVSQSPSNKVTEKGKDVELRCDPISGHTALYWYRQSLGQGLEFLIYFQGNSAPDKSGLPSDRFSAERTGGSVSTLTIQRTQQEDSAVYLCASSLVGYSDEQYFGPGTRLTVT.

This clonotype has at least ten counts. V usage is TRBV5-6 and J usage is TRBJ2-5; D remains ambiguous. Trimming took 3 bases from V and 4 from J, leaving 13 bases between them. This CDR3 region has 14 residues. Germline assignment: CDR1 SGHDT and CDR2 YYEEEE. The CDR3, as DNA: TGTGCCAGCAGCTCATGGGCGGTCCCAGAGACCCAGTACTTC. Translation gives CASSSWAVPETQYF.

This clonotype was detected ten times or more. The chain carries TRBV6-5 and TRBJ1-4; D gene ambiguous. The CDR3 is 15 amino acids. The V and J ends lost 0 bases and 5 bases respectively, with 10 bases between them. Germline CDR1 is MNHEY and CDR2 is SVGAGI. CDR3 coding DNA: TGTGCCAGCAGTTACTCGAGGGCCCAGAATGAAAAACTGTTTTTT. It encodes CASSYSRAQNEKLFF.